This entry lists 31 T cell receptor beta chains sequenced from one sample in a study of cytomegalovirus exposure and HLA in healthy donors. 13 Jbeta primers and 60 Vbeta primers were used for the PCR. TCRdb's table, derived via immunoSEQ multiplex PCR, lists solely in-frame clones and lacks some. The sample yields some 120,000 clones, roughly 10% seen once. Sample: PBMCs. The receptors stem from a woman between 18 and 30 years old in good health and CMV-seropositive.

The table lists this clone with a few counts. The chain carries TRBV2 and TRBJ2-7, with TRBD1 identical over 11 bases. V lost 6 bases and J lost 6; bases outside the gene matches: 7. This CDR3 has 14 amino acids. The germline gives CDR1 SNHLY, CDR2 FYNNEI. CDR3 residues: CASRGQGGSLEQYF. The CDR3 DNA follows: TGTGCCAGCAGGGGACAGGGGGGTTCCCTCGAGCAGTACTTC.

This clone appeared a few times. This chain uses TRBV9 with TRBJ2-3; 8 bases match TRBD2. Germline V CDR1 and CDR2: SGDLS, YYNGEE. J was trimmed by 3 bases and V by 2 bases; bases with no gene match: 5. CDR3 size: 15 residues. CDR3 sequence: CASSVTAGVTDTQYF. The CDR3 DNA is TGTGCCAGCAGCGTTACAGCGGGAGTTACAGATACGCAGTATTTT.

This CDR3 reads CASSLSLVETQYF. The CDR3 bases are TGTGCCAGCAGCTTATCTCTAGTAGAGACCCAGTACTTC. This rearrangement joins TRBV7-3 to TRBJ2-5; D unresolved. V dropped 2 bases and J dropped 4 bases, with 8 bases sitting between them. Germline-derived CDR1 and CDR2 are SGHTA and FQGTGA. The CDR3 runs 13 residues. The full variable domain, rest sourced from reference TRBV7-3 and TRBJ2-5, is GAGVSQTPSNKVTEKGKYVELRCDPISGHTALYWYRQSLGQGPEFLIYFQGTGAADDSGLPNDRFFAVRPEGSVSTLKIQRTERGDSAVYLCASSLSLVETQYFGPGTRLLVL.

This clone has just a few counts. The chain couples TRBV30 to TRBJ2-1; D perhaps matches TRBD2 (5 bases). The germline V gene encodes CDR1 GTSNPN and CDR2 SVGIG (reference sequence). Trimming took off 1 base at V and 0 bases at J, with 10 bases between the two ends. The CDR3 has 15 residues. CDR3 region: CAWSGGRSSYNEQFF. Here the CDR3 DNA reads TGTGCCTGGAGTGGCGGGCGGAGCTCCTACAATGAGCAGTTCTTC.

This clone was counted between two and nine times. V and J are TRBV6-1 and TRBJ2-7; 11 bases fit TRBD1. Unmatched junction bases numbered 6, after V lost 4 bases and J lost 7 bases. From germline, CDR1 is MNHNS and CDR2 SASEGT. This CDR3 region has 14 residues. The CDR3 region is CASSAGTGGGEQYF. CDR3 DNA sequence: TGTGCCAGCAGTGCAGGGACAGGGGGTGGTGAGCAGTACTTC.

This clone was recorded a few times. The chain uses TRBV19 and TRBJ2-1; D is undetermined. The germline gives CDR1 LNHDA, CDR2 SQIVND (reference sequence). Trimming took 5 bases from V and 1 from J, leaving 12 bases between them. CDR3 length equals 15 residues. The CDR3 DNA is TGTGCCAGTAGTTCATATCCGCTATCCTACAATGAGCAGTTCTTC. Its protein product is CASSSYPLSYNEQFF.

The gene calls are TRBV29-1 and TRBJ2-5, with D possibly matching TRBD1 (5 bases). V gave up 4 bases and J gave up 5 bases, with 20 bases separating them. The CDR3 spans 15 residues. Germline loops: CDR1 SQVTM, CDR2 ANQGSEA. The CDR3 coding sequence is TGCAGCGTTGTGTCAGGGAAAGACCCCGGGGAGACCCAGTACTTC. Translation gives CSVVSGKDPGETQYF.

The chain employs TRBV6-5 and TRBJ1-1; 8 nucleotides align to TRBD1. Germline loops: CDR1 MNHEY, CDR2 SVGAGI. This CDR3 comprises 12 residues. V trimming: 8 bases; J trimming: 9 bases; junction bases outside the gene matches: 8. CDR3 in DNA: TGTGCCAGCGAGGGTGGGGACAGGAAAGCTTTCTTT. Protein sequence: CASEGGDRKAFF.

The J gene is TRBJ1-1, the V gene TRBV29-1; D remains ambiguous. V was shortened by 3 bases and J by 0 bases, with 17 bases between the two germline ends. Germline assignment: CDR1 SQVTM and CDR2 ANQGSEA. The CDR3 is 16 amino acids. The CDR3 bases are TGCAGCGTTGAGAAAGGAAACCTACGGGTGAACACTGAAGCTTTCTTT. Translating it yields CSVEKGNLRVNTEAFF.

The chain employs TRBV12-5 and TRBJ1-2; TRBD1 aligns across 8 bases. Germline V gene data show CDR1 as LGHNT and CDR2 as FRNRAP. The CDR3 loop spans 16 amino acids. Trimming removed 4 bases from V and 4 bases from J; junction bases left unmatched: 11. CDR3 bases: TGTGCTAGTGGTTCCCACCTGACAGGGGCTGTCTATGGCTACACCTTC. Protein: CASGSHLTGAVYGYTF.

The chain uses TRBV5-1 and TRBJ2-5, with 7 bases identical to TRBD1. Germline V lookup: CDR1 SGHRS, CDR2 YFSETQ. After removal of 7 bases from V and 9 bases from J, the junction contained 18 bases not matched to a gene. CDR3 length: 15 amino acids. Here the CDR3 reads CASHDALGQAKAQYF. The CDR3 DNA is TGCGCCAGCCACGACGCCCTTGGACAGGCCAAGGCCCAGTACTTC.

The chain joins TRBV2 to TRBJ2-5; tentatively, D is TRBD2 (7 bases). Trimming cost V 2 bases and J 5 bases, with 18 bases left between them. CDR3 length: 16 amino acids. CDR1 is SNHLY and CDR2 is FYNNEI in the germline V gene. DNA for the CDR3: TGTGCCAGCAGTGAAATTCTCGTCGGGGGGCGGGAGACCCAGTACTTC. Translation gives CASSEILVGGRETQYF. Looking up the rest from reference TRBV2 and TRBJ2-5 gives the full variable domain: EPEVTQTPSHQVTQMGQEVILRCVPISNHLYFYWYRQILGQKVEFLVSFYNNEISEKSEIFDDQFSVERPDGSNFTLKIRSTKLEDSAMYFCASSEILVGGRETQYFGPGTRLLVL.

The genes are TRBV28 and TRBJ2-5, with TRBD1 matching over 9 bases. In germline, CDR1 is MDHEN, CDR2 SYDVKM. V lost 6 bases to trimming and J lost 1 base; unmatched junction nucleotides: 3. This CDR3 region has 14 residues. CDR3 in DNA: TGTGCCAGCAGGGGACAGGGAGTCCAAGAGACCCAGTACTTC. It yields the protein CASRGQGVQETQYF.

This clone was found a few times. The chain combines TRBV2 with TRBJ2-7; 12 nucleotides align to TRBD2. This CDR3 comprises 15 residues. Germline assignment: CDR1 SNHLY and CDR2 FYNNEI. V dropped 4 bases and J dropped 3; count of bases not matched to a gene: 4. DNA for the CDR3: TGTGCCAGCAGTGGGACTAGCGGGACCTTCTACGAGCAGTACTTC. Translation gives CASSGTSGTFYEQYF.

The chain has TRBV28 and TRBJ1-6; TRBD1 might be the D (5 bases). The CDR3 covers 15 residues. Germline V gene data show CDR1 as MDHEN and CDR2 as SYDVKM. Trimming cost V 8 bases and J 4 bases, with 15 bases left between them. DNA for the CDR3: TGTGCCAGCGAGCCCCAGGGCGATTATAATTCACCCCTCCACTTT. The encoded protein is CASEPQGDYNSPLHF. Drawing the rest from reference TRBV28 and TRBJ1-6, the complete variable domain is DVKVTQSSRYLVKRTGEKVFLECVQDMDHENMFWYRQDPGLGLRLIYFSYDVKMKEKGDIPEGYSVSREKKERFSLILESASTNQTSMYLCASEPQGDYNSPLHFGNGTRLTVT.

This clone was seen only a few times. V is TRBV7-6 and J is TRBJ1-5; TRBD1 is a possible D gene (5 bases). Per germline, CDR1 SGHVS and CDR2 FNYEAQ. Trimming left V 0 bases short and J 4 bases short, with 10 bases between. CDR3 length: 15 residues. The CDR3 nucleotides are TGTGCCAGCAGCTTAGCTCCAGGGTCGAATCAGCCCCAGCATTTT. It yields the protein CASSLAPGSNQPQHF.

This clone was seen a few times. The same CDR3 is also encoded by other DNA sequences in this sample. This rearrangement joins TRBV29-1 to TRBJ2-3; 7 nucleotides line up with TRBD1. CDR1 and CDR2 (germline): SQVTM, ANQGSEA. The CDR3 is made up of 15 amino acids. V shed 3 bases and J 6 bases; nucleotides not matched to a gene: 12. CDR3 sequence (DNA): TGCAGCGTTGAGGATCCAGGGGGATTTACGGATACGCAGTATTTT. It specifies CSVEDPGGFTDTQYF.

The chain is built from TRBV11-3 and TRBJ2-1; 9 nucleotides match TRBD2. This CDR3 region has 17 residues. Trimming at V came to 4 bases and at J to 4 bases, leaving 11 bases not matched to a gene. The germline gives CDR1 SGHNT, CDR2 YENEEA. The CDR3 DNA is TGTGCCAGCAGCTCCCCAGCCGGGACTAGCTCGTACAATGAGCAGTTCTTC. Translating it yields CASSSPAGTSSYNEQFF.

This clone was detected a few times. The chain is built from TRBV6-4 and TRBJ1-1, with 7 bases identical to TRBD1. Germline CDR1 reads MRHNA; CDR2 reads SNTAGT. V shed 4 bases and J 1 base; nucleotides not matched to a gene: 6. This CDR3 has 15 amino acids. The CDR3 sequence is CASSARTGRNTEAFF. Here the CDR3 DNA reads TGTGCCAGCAGTGCTCGGACAGGAAGGAACACTGAAGCTTTCTTT.

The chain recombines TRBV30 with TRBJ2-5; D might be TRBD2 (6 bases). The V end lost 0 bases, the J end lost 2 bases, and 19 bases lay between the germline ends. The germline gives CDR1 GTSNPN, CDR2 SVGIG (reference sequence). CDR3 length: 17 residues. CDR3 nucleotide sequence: TGTGCCTGGAGTGTATGGGGTCGGGAGTGGAAGCAAGAGACCCAGTACTTC. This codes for CAWSVWGREWKQETQYF.

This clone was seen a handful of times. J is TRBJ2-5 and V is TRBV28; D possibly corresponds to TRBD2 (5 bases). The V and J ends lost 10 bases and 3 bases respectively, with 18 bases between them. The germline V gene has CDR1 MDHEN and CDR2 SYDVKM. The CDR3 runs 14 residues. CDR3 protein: CATALGFGEETQYF. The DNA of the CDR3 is TGTGCCACAGCGTTGGGATTCGGGGAAGAGACCCAGTACTTC.

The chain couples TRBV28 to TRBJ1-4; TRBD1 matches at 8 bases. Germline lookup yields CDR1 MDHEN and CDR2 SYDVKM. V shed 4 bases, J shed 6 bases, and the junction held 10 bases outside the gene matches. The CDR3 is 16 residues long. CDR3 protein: CASSSAGGSTDEKLFF. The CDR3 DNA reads TGTGCCAGCAGTTCGGCAGGGGGCTCGACGGATGAAAAACTGTTTTTT. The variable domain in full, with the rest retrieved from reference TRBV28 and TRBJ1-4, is DVKVTQSSRYLVKRTGEKVFLECVQDMDHENMFWYRQDPGLGLRLIYFSYDVKMKEKGDIPEGYSVSREKKERFSLILESASTNQTSMYLCASSSAGGSTDEKLFFGSGTQLSVL.

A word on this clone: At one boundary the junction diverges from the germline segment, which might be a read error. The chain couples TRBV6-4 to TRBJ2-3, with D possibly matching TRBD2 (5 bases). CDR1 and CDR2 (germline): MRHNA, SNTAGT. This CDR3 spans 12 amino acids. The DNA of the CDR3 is TGTGCCAGCTCCGCTGAGGGAGATACGCGGTATTTT. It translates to CASSAEGDTRYF.

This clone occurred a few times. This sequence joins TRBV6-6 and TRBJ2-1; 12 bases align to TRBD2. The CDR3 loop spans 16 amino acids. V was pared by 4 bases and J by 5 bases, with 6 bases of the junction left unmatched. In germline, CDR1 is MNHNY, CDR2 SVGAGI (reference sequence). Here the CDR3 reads CASSFGLAGINNEQFF. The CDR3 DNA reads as TGTGCCAGCAGTTTTGGACTAGCGGGAATAAACAATGAGCAGTTCTTC.

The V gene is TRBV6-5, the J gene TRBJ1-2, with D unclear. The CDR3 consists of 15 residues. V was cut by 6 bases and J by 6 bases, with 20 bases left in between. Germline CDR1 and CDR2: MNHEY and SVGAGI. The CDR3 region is CASRSHETETDGYTF. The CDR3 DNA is TGTGCCAGCAGATCCCACGAGACGGAGACTGATGGCTACACCTTC.

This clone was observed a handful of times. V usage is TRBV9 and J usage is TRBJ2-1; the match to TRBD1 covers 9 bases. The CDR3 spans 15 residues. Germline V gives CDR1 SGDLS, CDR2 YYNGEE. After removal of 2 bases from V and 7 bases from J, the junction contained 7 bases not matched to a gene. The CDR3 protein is CASSVGGQGSNEQFF. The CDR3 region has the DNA TGTGCCAGCAGCGTCGGGGGACAGGGTTCAAATGAGCAGTTCTTC.

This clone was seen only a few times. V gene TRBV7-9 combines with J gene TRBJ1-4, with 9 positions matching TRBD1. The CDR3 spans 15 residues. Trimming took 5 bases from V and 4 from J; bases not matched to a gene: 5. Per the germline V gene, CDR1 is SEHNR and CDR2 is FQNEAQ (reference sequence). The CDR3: CASSHGQGLNEKLFF. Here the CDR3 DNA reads TGTGCCAGCAGCCATGGACAGGGGCTTAATGAAAAACTGTTTTTT.

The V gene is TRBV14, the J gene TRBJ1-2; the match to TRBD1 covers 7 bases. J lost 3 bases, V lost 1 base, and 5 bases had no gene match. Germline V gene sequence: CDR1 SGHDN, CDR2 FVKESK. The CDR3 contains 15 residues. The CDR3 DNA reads TGTGCCAGCAGCCAAGGAGACAGGGTATACTATGGCTACACCTTC. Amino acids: CASSQGDRVYYGYTF.

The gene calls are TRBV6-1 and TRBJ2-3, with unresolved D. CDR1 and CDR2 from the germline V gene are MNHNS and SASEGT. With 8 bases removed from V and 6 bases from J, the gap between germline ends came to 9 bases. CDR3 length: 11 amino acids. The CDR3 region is CASSLSDTQYF. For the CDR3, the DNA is TGTGCCAGCTCCCTGTCGGATACGCAGTATTTT.

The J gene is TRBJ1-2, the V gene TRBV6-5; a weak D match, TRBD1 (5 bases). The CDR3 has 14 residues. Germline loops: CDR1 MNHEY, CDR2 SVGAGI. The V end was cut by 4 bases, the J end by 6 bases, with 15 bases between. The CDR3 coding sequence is TGTGCCAGCAGTTTCACGGGGCGGGAGAATGGCTACACCTTC. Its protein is CASSFTGRENGYTF.

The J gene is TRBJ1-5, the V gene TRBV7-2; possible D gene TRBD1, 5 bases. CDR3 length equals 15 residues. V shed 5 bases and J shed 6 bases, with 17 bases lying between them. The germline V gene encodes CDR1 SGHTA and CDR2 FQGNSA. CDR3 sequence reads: CASSPGWGKGQPQHF. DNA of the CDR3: TGTGCCAGCAGCCCAGGGTGGGGAAAAGGTCAGCCCCAGCATTTT.